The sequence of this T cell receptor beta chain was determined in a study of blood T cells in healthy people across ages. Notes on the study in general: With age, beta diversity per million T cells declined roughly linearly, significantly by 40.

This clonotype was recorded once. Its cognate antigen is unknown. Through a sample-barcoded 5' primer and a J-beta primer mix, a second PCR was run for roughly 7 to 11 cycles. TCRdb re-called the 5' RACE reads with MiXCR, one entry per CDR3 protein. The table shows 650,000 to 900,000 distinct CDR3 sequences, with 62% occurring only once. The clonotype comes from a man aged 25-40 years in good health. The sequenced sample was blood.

CDR3 protein: CASSQRGALQETQYF. The CDR3 DNA reads as TGCGCCAGCAGCCAACGGGGGGCGTTACAAGAGACCCAGTACTTC. V usage is TRBV4-1 and J usage is TRBJ2-5, with a tentative D call TRBD2 (7 bases). Trimming removed 2 bases at V and 2 bases at J, with 12 bases between. CDR3 length: 15 residues. CDR1 MGHRA and CDR2 YSYEKL come from the germline V gene.